Listed here are 21 T cell receptor beta chains from one sample, sequenced in a study of blood T cell repertoires in COVID-19. Only in-frame clones appear in the TCRdb table, and some are missing; sequencing was by immunoSEQ multiplex PCR. The table records 180,000 or so clones, over 75% of them present only once. The sequenced material came from PBMCs or T cells enriched from blood (not recorded which). The receptors come from a woman younger than 30 who had recovered from COVID-19.

This clone was detected a few times. The chain employs TRBV14 and TRBJ1-6; D remains unclear. Between the trimmed V and J ends, which lost 1 base and 9 bases, there was a span of 4 bases. CDR3 length: 12 residues. Germline V gene lookup returns CDR1 SGHDN and CDR2 FVKESK. This CDR3 reads CASSQGGSPLHF. The CDR3, as DNA: TGTGCCAGCAGCCAAGGCGGTTCACCCCTCCACTTT.

The V and J genes are TRBV3-1 (or the pseudogene TRBV3-2) and TRBJ2-5; D is uncertain. This CDR3 spans 17 amino acids. Germline assignment: CDR1 LGHDT and CDR2 YNNKEL (reference sequence). Trimming left V 1 base short and J 9 bases short, with 24 bases between. For the CDR3, the DNA is TGTGCCAGCAGCCAAGGCCCTATATTAGCCTTGGATTTGGCCCAGTACTTC. It yields the protein CASSQGPILALDLAQYF.

CDR3 sequence: CASSWGTSGGDEQFF. The CDR3 nucleotides read TGTGCCAGCAGTTGGGGGACTAGCGGGGGCGATGAGCAGTTCTTC. The V and J genes are TRBV7-9 and TRBJ2-1; 14 bases align to TRBD2. This CDR3 has 15 amino acids. Germline V gives CDR1 SEHNR, CDR2 FQNEAQ (reference sequence). The trim removed 6 bases at V and 8 bases at J, leaving 6 bases unmatched.

The chain combines TRBV28 with TRBJ2-1, with TRBD1 identical over 9 bases. J gave up 8 bases and V 4 bases, and 12 bases lay outside the gene matches. CDR3 length: 16 amino acids. The germline V gene encodes CDR1 MDHEN and CDR2 SYDVKM. CDR3 DNA sequence: TGTGCCAGCAGTTCTTTCTCAGGGACAGGGTATCATGAGCAGTTCTTC. This encodes CASSSFSGTGYHEQFF.

The chain couples TRBV9 to TRBJ1-2, with 11 bases identical to TRBD1. The germline V gene encodes CDR1 SGDLS and CDR2 YYNGEE. The CDR3 contains 14 residues. With V trimmed by 7 bases and J by 7 bases, 9 bases remained unmatched. The CDR3 nucleotides read TGTGCCAGCGGCCTGGACAGGGGGCGAGGTGGCTACACCTTC. Its translation: CASGLDRGRGGYTF.

The sample holds one count of this clone. The CDR3 spells CASSPPGTVGAFF. The DNA of the CDR3 is TGTGCCAGCTCACCCCCGGGGACAGTGGGAGCTTTCTTT. V usage is TRBV18 and J usage is TRBJ1-1; 7 bases are shared with TRBD1. J was trimmed by 10 bases and V by 3 bases; bases with no gene match: 8. This CDR3 contains 13 residues. CDR1 and CDR2 (germline): KGHSH, LQKENI.

The rearrangement uses TRBV5-5 and TRBJ2-1; the match to TRBD1 covers 9 bases. The CDR3 is 19 residues long. Looked up from germline, CDR1 is SGHKS and CDR2 is YYEKEE (reference sequence). V dropped 3 bases and J dropped 4; count of bases not matched to a gene: 17. This CDR3 is CASSSVSRRTGEDYNEQFF. The CDR3 region has the DNA TGTGCCAGCAGCTCAGTGTCTAGAAGGACAGGGGAGGATTACAATGAGCAGTTCTTC.

V and J are TRBV29-1 and TRBJ2-3; 7 nucleotides line up with TRBD1. J was trimmed by 11 bases and V by 4 bases; bases with no gene match: 3. This CDR3 is built from 10 residues. Germline CDR1 reads SQVTM; CDR2 reads ANQGSEA. This CDR3 reads CSVGGGLQYF. Here the CDR3 DNA reads TGCAGCGTTGGAGGGGGCTTGCAGTATTTT.

The chain joins TRBV6-4 to TRBJ2-6; 8 nucleotides agree with TRBD2. The germline CDR1 and CDR2 sequences are MRHNA and SNTAGT. The V and J ends lost 6 bases and 2 bases, in that order; junction bases with no gene match: 3. The CDR3 spans 15 residues. The CDR3 loop is CASSPAGAGANVLTF. CDR3 coding DNA: TGTGCCAGCAGCCCAGCGGGAGCTGGGGCCAACGTCCTGACTTTC.

This clone was seen a few times. The CDR3 DNA sequence: TGCAGCGTTGAAGAAGGGCGACAACCGGGACTAGCGGGAGCCAATGAGCAGTTCTTC. It is translated as CSVEEGRQPGLAGANEQFF. The chain recombines TRBV29-1 with TRBJ2-1; 14 positions match TRBD2. J lost 6 bases, V lost 0 bases, and 13 bases had no gene match. This CDR3 is 19 amino acids long. Germline V lookup: CDR1 SQVTM, CDR2 ANQGSEA.

The chain has TRBV5-1 and TRBJ1-5, with D hard to call. Trimming pared 4 bases from V and 15 bases from J, leaving 20 bases between. The CDR3 totals 13 residues. Germline-derived CDR1 and CDR2 are SGHRS and YFSETQ. CDR3: CASSPSGEGNWHF. The DNA of the CDR3 is TGCGCCAGCAGCCCCAGCGGGGAAGGGAATTGGCATTTT.

J is TRBJ1-1 and V is TRBV18; D possibly corresponds to TRBD1 (5 bases). CDR1 is KGHSH, CDR2 LQKENI, per germline. The CDR3 sequence is 12 residues long. Trimming removed 3 bases from V and 10 bases from J, with 12 bases in between. CDR3 sequence (DNA): TGTGCCAGCTCACCCAGGGAAGGGTTAGCTTTCTTT. Protein sequence: CASSPREGLAFF.

This clone was detected once. This chain links TRBV11-2 with TRBJ2-7; 9 bases are a match to TRBD2. The ends lost 0 bases at V and 4 bases at J; junction bases unmatched: 10. The CDR3 sequence is 17 residues long. Germline assignment: CDR1 SGHAT and CDR2 FQNNGV. The CDR3 DNA sequence: TGTGCCAGCAGCTTAGATGGCGCTAGCGGGGACCCATACGAGCAGTACTTC. It translates to CASSLDGASGDPYEQYF. Together with reference TRBV11-2 and TRBJ2-7, the CDR3 gives the full variable domain: EAGVAQSPRYKIIEKRQSVAFWCNPISGHATLYWYQQILGQGPKLLIQFQNNGVVDDSQLPKDRFSAERLKGVDSTLKIQPAKLEDSAVYLCASSLDGASGDPYEQYFGPGTRLTVT.

This chain's CDR3 is CASSLQAHPAYEQYF. The CDR3 DNA follows: TGTGCCAGCAGTCTACAGGCCCACCCCGCCTACGAGCAGTACTTC. The chain carries TRBV28 and TRBJ2-7; tentative D call: TRBD1 (5 bases). This CDR3 is built from 15 residues. The germline V gene encodes CDR1 MDHEN and CDR2 SYDVKM. Deletions cut 5 bases from V and 2 bases from J, with 16 bases between.

The chain combines TRBV3-1 (or the pseudogene TRBV3-2) with TRBJ2-3; D perhaps matches TRBD2 (5 bases). Germline CDR1 LGHDT, CDR2 YNNKEL (reference sequence). V was pared by 2 bases and J by 1 base, with 7 bases between. The CDR3 is 14 residues long. The CDR3 protein is CASSQNGGTDTQYF. The CDR3 nucleotides read TGTGCCAGCAGCCAAAACGGGGGCACAGATACGCAGTATTTT.

This clone was counted once. This chain joins TRBV7-2 and TRBJ2-7; 9 bases fit TRBD2. The CDR3 runs 19 residues. Germline lookup yields CDR1 SGHTA and CDR2 FQGNSA. V trimming: 5 bases; J trimming: 3 bases; junction bases outside the gene matches: 20. CDR3 in DNA: TGTGCCAGCAGCCCCCGAGTAGCGGGAGCCAGCCGAGGGGGCTACGAGCAGTACTTC. It encodes CASSPRVAGASRGGYEQYF.

This clone was seen only a few times. The CDR3 sequence: CASSKQNTGELFF. CDR3 in DNA: TGTGCCAGCAGTAAGCAGAACACCGGGGAGCTGTTTTTT. J is TRBJ2-2 and V is TRBV27; D gene ambiguous. Trimming shortened V by 5 bases and J by 1 base, and 5 bases separated the two germline ends. CDR1 is MNHEY, CDR2 SMNVEV, per germline (reference sequence). CDR3 length: 13 residues.

CDR3 amino acids: CAIEDSTSTDTQYF. In nucleotides, the CDR3 is TGTGCCATCGAGGACAGTACTAGCACAGATACGCAGTATTTT. V and J are TRBV10-3 and TRBJ2-3; D perhaps matches TRBD1 (6 bases). CDR3 length equals 14 residues. V was shortened by 8 bases and J by 0 bases, with 12 bases between the two germline ends. Germline CDR1 is ENHRY and CDR2 is SYGVKD.

The chain is built from TRBV29-1 and TRBJ2-1, with 8 bases that match TRBD2. Germline CDR1 reads SQVTM; CDR2 reads ANQGSEA. The V segment lost 6 bases and the J segment 4 bases; nucleotides outside the gene matches: 14. The CDR3 totals 16 residues. CDR3 in amino acids: CSVPNRRIAGYNEQFF. The CDR3 DNA reads as TGCAGCGTCCCGAACCGGAGGATAGCGGGGTACAATGAGCAGTTCTTC.

As DNA, the CDR3 is TGCGCCAGCAGCTGGCGCGGGGACCTTAATGAAAAACTGTTTTTT. It translates to CASSWRGDLNEKLFF. The rearrangement joins TRBV4-1 to TRBJ1-4, with D tentatively TRBD1 (5 bases). Per germline, CDR1 MGHRA and CDR2 YSYEKL. Trimming pared 5 bases from V and 4 bases from J, leaving 14 bases between. The CDR3 totals 15 residues.

The rearrangement links TRBV10-3 to TRBJ1-3, with 8 bases lining up with TRBD1. This CDR3 spans 17 amino acids. The V gene end was trimmed by 3 bases and the J gene end by 0 bases; junction bases not matched to a gene: 7. Germline CDR1 and CDR2: ENHRY and SYGVKD. The CDR3 loop is CAISDQGQGNSGNTIYF. DNA of the CDR3: TGTGCCATCAGTGACCAAGGACAGGGAAACTCTGGAAACACCATATATTTT.